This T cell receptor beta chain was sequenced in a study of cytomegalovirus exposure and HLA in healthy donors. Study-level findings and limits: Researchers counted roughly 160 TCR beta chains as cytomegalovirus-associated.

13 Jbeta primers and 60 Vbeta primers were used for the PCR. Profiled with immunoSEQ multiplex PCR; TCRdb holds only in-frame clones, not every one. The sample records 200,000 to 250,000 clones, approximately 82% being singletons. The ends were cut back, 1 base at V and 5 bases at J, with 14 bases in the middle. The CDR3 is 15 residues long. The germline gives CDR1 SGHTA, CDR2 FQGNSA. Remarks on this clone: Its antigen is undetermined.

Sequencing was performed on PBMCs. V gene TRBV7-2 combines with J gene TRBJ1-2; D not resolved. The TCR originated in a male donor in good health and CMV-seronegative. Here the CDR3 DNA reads TGTGCCAGCAGCTTAGTTTCGGCGGCTCTATATGGCTACACCTTC. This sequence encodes CASSLVSAALYGYTF.